The 32 T cell receptor beta chains below were found in one sample sequenced in a study of blood T cell repertoires in COVID-19. Clones were read by immunoSEQ multiplex PCR, and TCRdb kept only the in-frame ones, dropping some. The sample lists fewer than 400,000 clones, 80% to 90% occurring once. Sequencing was performed on PBMCs or T cells enriched from blood (not recorded which). Receptor source: a man aged 25-45 years who had recovered from COVID-19.

This sequence joins TRBV7-2 and TRBJ1-2; 8 bases line up with TRBD1. V lost 4 bases to trimming and J lost 8 bases; unmatched junction nucleotides: 9. Per the germline V gene, CDR1 is SGHTA and CDR2 is FQGNSA. The CDR3 runs to 14 residues. In nucleotides, the CDR3 is TGTGCCAGCAGCTCTCCCGGACAGGGCTTAGGCTACACCTTC. Translation: CASSSPGQGLGYTF.

The chain is built from TRBV11-2 and TRBJ1-1; perhaps TRBD1 as D (5 bases). The CDR3 contains 14 residues. The germline gives CDR1 SGHAT, CDR2 FQNNGV. Trimming pared 2 bases from V and 5 bases from J, leaving 12 bases between. The CDR3 DNA is TGTGCCAGCAGCTTACTGTGGGGGGGTACTGAAGCTTTCTTT. It yields the protein CASSLLWGGTEAFF. Variable domain in full (rest from reference TRBV11-2 and TRBJ1-1): EAGVAQSPRYKIIEKRQSVAFWCNPISGHATLYWYQQILGQGPKLLIQFQNNGVVDDSQLPKDRFSAERLKGVDSTLKIQPAKLEDSAVYLCASSLLWGGTEAFFGQGTRLTVV.

This chain joins TRBV7-9 and TRBJ2-7; 10 bases are shared with TRBD2. J was trimmed by 5 bases and V by 5 bases; bases with no gene match: 12. This CDR3 spans 16 amino acids. Germline-derived CDR1 and CDR2 are SEHNR and FQNEAQ (reference sequence). The CDR3 bases are TGTGCCAGCAGCCTCTGGCTAGCGGGGGCTCTTGACGAGCAGTACTTC. Its protein is CASSLWLAGALDEQYF.

The V and J genes are TRBV15 and TRBJ1-2; a possible D gene is TRBD1 (6 bases). Trimming took 3 bases from V and 2 from J, leaving 10 bases between them. This CDR3 has 14 amino acids. Germline CDR1 LNHNV, CDR2 YYDKDF (reference sequence). The CDR3 spells CATSSTGYNYGYTF. Written as DNA, the CDR3 is TGTGCCACCAGCAGTACAGGGTACAACTATGGCTACACCTTC.

The chain joins TRBV28 to TRBJ1-5; weak D call: TRBD1 (6 bases). In germline, CDR1 is MDHEN, CDR2 SYDVKM. V shed 10 bases and J shed 2 bases, with 15 bases lying between them. CDR3 length: 14 amino acids. This chain's CDR3 is CATKQGYGNQPQHF. The CDR3 nucleotides are TGTGCCACCAAACAGGGATACGGCAATCAGCCCCAGCATTTT.

This clone was observed a handful of times. The gene calls are TRBV19 and TRBJ1-5, with 8 positions matching TRBD1. Germline V lookup: CDR1 LNHDA, CDR2 SQIVND (reference sequence). CDR3 length: 16 amino acids. V lost 6 bases and J lost 3; bases outside the gene matches: 10. The chain's CDR3 is CASRDRVGGFNQPQHF. DNA of the CDR3: TGTGCCAGTAGGGACAGGGTAGGGGGGTTCAATCAGCCCCAGCATTTT.

This clone was detected only once. The rearrangement uses TRBV28 and TRBJ1-6; tentative D call: TRBD1 (6 bases). CDR1 and CDR2 from the germline V gene are MDHEN and SYDVKM. This CDR3 spans 15 amino acids. V lost 7 bases, J lost 7 bases, and 17 bases lay in between. CDR3 residues: CASTLLRGGNSPLHF. CDR3 nucleotide sequence: TGTGCCAGCACCCTTCTTAGGGGGGGAAATTCACCCCTCCACTTT.

The rearrangement links TRBV4-1 to TRBJ2-1, with 15 bases fitting TRBD2. The CDR3 extends over 15 amino acids. V was pared by 4 bases and J by 9 bases, with 4 bases of the junction left unmatched. CDR1 is MGHRA, CDR2 YSYEKL, per germline. The CDR3 is CASSRTSGGGFEQFF. The CDR3 DNA is TGCGCCAGCAGCCGGACTAGCGGGGGGGGGTTTGAGCAGTTCTTC.

The chain uses TRBV27 and TRBJ2-1, with 7 bases matching TRBD2. The CDR3 totals 16 residues. The V gene's germline CDR1 is MNHEY and CDR2 SMNVEV (reference sequence). V was pared by 6 bases and J by 0 bases, with 8 bases of the junction left unmatched. The CDR3 protein is CASSLRTSASYNEQFF. Here the CDR3 DNA reads TGTGCCAGCAGCCTTCGTACTAGCGCCTCCTACAATGAGCAGTTCTTC.

CDR3 coding DNA: TGTGCCAGCAGCAAAAGACAGGGGGTGAGTCAGCCCCAGCATTTT. Protein sequence: CASSKRQGVSQPQHF. The V and J genes are TRBV5-6 and TRBJ1-5; 9 nucleotides agree with TRBD1. V lost 4 bases to trimming and J lost 6 bases; unmatched junction nucleotides: 8. The CDR3 has 15 residues. Germline CDR1 SGHDT, CDR2 YYEEEE.

The chain has TRBV9 and TRBJ2-3; D call uncertain. Trimming shortened V by 0 bases and J by 2 bases, and 7 bases separated the two germline ends. The germline CDR1 and CDR2 sequences are SGDLS and YYNGEE. This CDR3 is built from 14 residues. The CDR3, as DNA: TGTGCCAGCAGCGTAGTCTCTAACACAGATACGCAGTATTTT. Amino acids: CASSVVSNTDTQYF.

The chain has TRBV5-1 and TRBJ2-5, with 7 bases that match TRBD1. After removal of 4 bases from V and 3 bases from J, the junction contained 6 bases not matched to a gene. This CDR3 spans 14 amino acids. Per the germline V gene, CDR1 is SGHRS and CDR2 is YFSETQ. The CDR3 DNA reads TGCGCCAGCAGCCGCGACAGGGTAAAAGAGACCCAGTACTTC. Residues: CASSRDRVKETQYF.

This clone was picked up one time. The chain's CDR3 is CSASPGQVNQPQHF. The CDR3 region has the DNA TGCAGTGCTAGTCCGGGACAGGTCAATCAGCCCCAGCATTTT. The J gene is TRBJ1-5, the V gene TRBV20-1, with 8 bases aligning to TRBD1. This CDR3 region has 14 residues. Germline V gene data show CDR1 as DFQATT and CDR2 as SNEGSKA (reference sequence). V was clipped by 3 bases and J by 3 bases; unmatched bases: 4.

The V call is TRBV10-3, the J call TRBJ2-1; 7 bases agree with TRBD1. J was trimmed by 6 bases and V by 3 bases; bases with no gene match: 8. Germline values: CDR1 ENHRY, CDR2 SYGVKD. The CDR3 sequence is 15 residues long. The CDR3 nucleotides read TGTGCCATCAGTGACACGACAGGGTACGGCAATGAGCAGTTCTTC. Translation gives CAISDTTGYGNEQFF.

The chain joins TRBV27 to TRBJ2-7, with D unclear. CDR1 is MNHEY and CDR2 is SMNVEV in the germline V gene (reference sequence). Trimming pared 0 bases from V and 1 base from J, leaving 10 bases between. This CDR3 is built from 15 residues. The CDR3 loop is CASSLSGPLSYEQYF. CDR3 in DNA: TGTGCCAGCAGTTTATCTGGGCCGTTATCCTACGAGCAGTACTTC.

The rearrangement links TRBV13 to TRBJ2-1; 11 bases align to TRBD1. The CDR3 consists of 16 residues. CDR1 and CDR2 (germline): PRHDT, FYEKMQ (reference sequence). Trimming cost V 4 bases and J 4 bases; bases outside gene matches: 6. The CDR3 region has the DNA TGTGCCAGCAGCTCAAGAGGACAGGGGGCATACAATGAGCAGTTCTTC. Translating it yields CASSSRGQGAYNEQFF.

The rearrangement links TRBV9 to TRBJ1-1; D is uncertain. Trimming cost V 4 bases and J 0 bases, with 13 bases left between them. The CDR3 is made up of 15 amino acids. In germline, CDR1 is SGDLS, CDR2 YYNGEE. This CDR3 reads CASSTAGNMNTEAFF. CDR3 DNA sequence: TGTGCCAGCAGCACCGCGGGGAACATGAACACTGAAGCTTTCTTT.

J is TRBJ2-1 and V is TRBV25-1; 7 bases map to TRBD1. The CDR3 extends over 16 amino acids. Trimming removed 1 base from V and 5 bases from J; junction bases left unmatched: 8. Germline assignment: CDR1 MGHDK and CDR2 SYGVNS. This CDR3 reads CASSELEGGLHNEQFF. CDR3 in DNA: TGTGCCAGCAGTGAATTAGAAGGGGGCCTACACAATGAGCAGTTCTTC.

The chain links TRBV5-6 to TRBJ2-7; tentatively, D is TRBD1 (5 bases). Germline V CDR1 and CDR2: SGHDT, YYEEEE. The CDR3 has 13 amino acids. V was cut by 2 bases and J by 2 bases, with 8 bases left in between. The CDR3 DNA sequence: TGTGCCAGCAGCTTTACAGGCACCTACGAGCAGTACTTC. The encoded protein is CASSFTGTYEQYF.

V gene TRBV4-2 combines with J gene TRBJ2-7, with 10 nucleotides matching TRBD1. Germline loops: CDR1 LGHNA, CDR2 YNFKEQ. The CDR3 runs 14 residues. V was pared by 1 base and J by 5 bases, with 2 bases of the junction left unmatched. CDR3 nucleotides: TGTGCCAGCAGCCAAGTGACAGGGGGCCACGAGCAGTACTTC. It specifies CASSQVTGGHEQYF.

The gene calls are TRBV6-4 and TRBJ2-3, with 8 bases identical to TRBD1. V was clipped by 5 bases and J by 2 bases; unmatched bases: 3. CDR3 size: 14 residues. Germline V gene sequence: CDR1 MRHNA, CDR2 SNTAGT. CDR3 DNA: TGTGCCAGCAGTCCGACAGGGGCCACAGATACGCAGTATTTT. Translating it yields CASSPTGATDTQYF.

The chain links TRBV6-6 to TRBJ2-3; TRBD2 matches at 9 bases. The J segment lost 2 bases and the V segment lost 5 bases, leaving 11 bases of the junction unmatched. CDR3 length: 17 residues. Germline CDR1 and CDR2: MNHNY and SVGAGI (reference sequence). The CDR3 here is CASSPPGRGGITDTQYF. Written as DNA, the CDR3 is TGTGCCAGCAGTCCACCAGGGCGGGGGGGAATCACAGATACGCAGTATTTT.

This rearrangement joins TRBV6-5 to TRBJ2-1; D gene uncertain. The CDR3 runs 13 residues. V lost 10 bases, J lost 0 bases, and 10 bases lay in between. Germline lookup yields CDR1 MNHEY and CDR2 SVGAGI. This CDR3 is CAIPGPSYNEQFF. The CDR3 nucleotides are TGTGCCATCCCGGGTCCCTCCTACAATGAGCAGTTCTTC.

The V call is TRBV9, the J call TRBJ2-1, with D unclear. The CDR3 has 12 residues. V was pared by 0 bases and J by 9 bases, with 7 bases between. Germline assignment: CDR1 SGDLS and CDR2 YYNGEE. CDR3 DNA sequence: TGTGCCAGCAGCGTAGTTGCCAGTGAGCAGTTCTTC. Translation: CASSVVASEQFF. The variable domain in full, with the rest retrieved from reference TRBV9 and TRBJ2-1, is DSGVTQTPKHLITATGQRVTLRCSPRSGDLSVYWYQQSLDQGLQFLIQYYNGEERAKGNILERFSAQQFPDLHSELNLSSLELGDSALYFCASSVVASEQFFGPGTRLTVL.

In this sample, this clone turned up many times. This sequence joins TRBV29-1 and TRBJ2-5, with D possibly TRBD2 on 6 matching bases. CDR3 length: 14 residues. V dropped 2 bases and J dropped 1 base, with 11 bases sitting between them. Germline loops: CDR1 SQVTM, CDR2 ANQGSEA. The CDR3 protein is CSVEPPGLQETQYF. The CDR3 coding sequence is TGCAGCGTTGAACCACCGGGACTCCAAGAGACCCAGTACTTC.

CDR3 residues: CAISDLLRKNTEAFF. CDR3 DNA sequence: TGTGCCATCAGTGACCTTCTTAGAAAGAACACTGAAGCTTTCTTT. This chain joins TRBV10-3 and TRBJ1-1; D unresolved. Between the trimmed V and J ends, which lost 3 bases and 1 base, there was a span of 12 bases. CDR1 and CDR2 (germline): ENHRY, SYGVKD. The CDR3 runs to 15 residues.

This clone was detected once. CDR3 sequence (DNA): TGTGCCAGCAGTTTAGCCGCGGGGAGCTCCTACAATGAGCAGTTCTTC. Translated, it gives CASSLAAGSSYNEQFF. The gene calls are TRBV28 and TRBJ2-1; maybe TRBD2 (6 bases). The germline gives CDR1 MDHEN, CDR2 SYDVKM. The CDR3 runs 16 residues. V lost 2 bases and J 0 bases, leaving 11 bases between the germline ends.

J is TRBJ1-4 and V is TRBV6-5; 7 bases fit TRBD1. Germline CDR1 and CDR2: MNHEY and SVGAGI. The CDR3 consists of 14 residues. J lost 5 bases, V lost 6 bases, and 6 bases had no gene match. The CDR3 loop is CASSFRGSNEKLFF. CDR3 bases: TGTGCCAGCAGCTTCAGGGGGAGCAATGAAAAACTGTTTTTT.

The V call is TRBV7-2, the J call TRBJ2-5, with D possibly matching TRBD1 (5 bases). The V gene's germline CDR1 is SGHTA and CDR2 FQGNSA. The length of the CDR3 is 13 residues. Trimming took 6 bases from V and 5 from J, leaving 13 bases between them. The CDR3 bases are TGTGCCAGCAGTAAAGGACAAAGGGAGACCCAGTACTTC. Translated, it gives CASSKGQRETQYF. The variable domain in full, with the rest retrieved from reference TRBV7-2 and TRBJ2-5, is GAGVSQSPSNKVTEKGKDVELRCDPISGHTALYWYRQSLGQGLEFLIYFQGNSAPDKSGLPSDRFSAERTGGSVSTLTIQRTQQEDSAVYLCASSKGQRETQYFGPGTRLLVL.

The chain recombines TRBV29-1 with TRBJ1-2, with D possibly being TRBD1 (5 bases). With 6 bases removed from V and 4 bases from J, the gap between germline ends came to 15 bases. CDR1 and CDR2 from the germline V gene are SQVTM and ANQGSEA. The CDR3 runs 13 residues. For the CDR3, the DNA is TGCAGCGTCCACCTCGAAAGGGGCTATGGCTACACCTTC. Translation: CSVHLERGYGYTF.

The chain recombines TRBV11-3 with TRBJ2-7, with D possibly being TRBD1 (6 bases). The CDR3 is 13 amino acids. Per germline, CDR1 SGHNT and CDR2 YENEEA. The V gene lost 5 bases and the J gene lost 1 base, with 9 bases spanning the gap. The CDR3 nucleotides are TGTGCCAGCAGCCCAAGGGGGTCCTACGAGCAGTACTTC. Protein product: CASSPRGSYEQYF.

This clone was observed a few times. The chain couples TRBV5-4 to TRBJ1-2, with 9 bases identical to TRBD1. Germline CDR1 is SGHNT and CDR2 is YYREEE (reference sequence). V was pared by 2 bases and J by 6 bases, with 2 bases of the junction left unmatched. The length of the CDR3 is 13 residues. The CDR3 loop reads CASSLTGGNGYTF. In nucleotides, the CDR3 is TGTGCCAGCAGCTTAACAGGGGGCAATGGCTACACCTTC. The variable domain in full, completed from reference TRBV5-4 and TRBJ1-2, reads ETGVTQSPTHLIKTRGQQVTLRCSSQSGHNTVSWYQQALGQGPQFIFQYYREEENGRGNFPPRFSGLQFPNYSSELNVNALELDDSALYLCASSLTGGNGYTFGSGTRLTVV.